This T cell receptor (beta chain) derives from a study of blood T cell repertoires in COVID-19. The CDR3 runs to 12 residues. Germline-derived CDR1 and CDR2 are MNHNY and SVGAGI (reference sequence). V was shortened by 6 bases and J by 1 base, with 7 bases between the two germline ends. Measured with immunoSEQ multiplex PCR; TCRdb has only the in-frame clones, and not every one. The sample holds about 150,000 clones, 80% to 85% seen once. The receptor's source is an older man who had been exposed to COVID-19. The rearrangement uses TRBV6-6 and TRBJ2-7; D not certain. The sample comprised PBMCs or T cells enriched from blood (not recorded which). The chain's CDR3 is CASRAGSYEQYF. CDR3 coding DNA: TGTGCCAGCAGGGCAGGATCCTACGAGCAGTACTTC.